What follows are 21 T cell receptor beta chains derived from one specimen sequenced in a study of a mutant IDH1 vaccine in newly diagnosed glioma (dated by TCRdb to the early 2020s). The sample's time point, from its label and the paper: week 35, safety follow-up. A 20-mer mutant IDH1 peptide at 300 micrograms in Montanide made up each vaccine dose, which was injected subcutaneously together with topical imiquimod. No cognate antigen is known for these TCRs. The library relied on the immunoSEQ multiplex PCR assay. Held by TCRdb, this immuneACCESS table contains in-frame sequences only and omits some clones. Under half of the omission traces to an unresolved V gene where checked; the cause of the rest is unknown. In all, the sample holds 35,000 to 45,000 clones, and more than 80% of those were seen once. Less than 2% of the sample is in the top ten clones. The material sequenced was PBMCs, taken from a glioma patient whose treatment included an IDH1 peptide vaccine. The receptors come from a middle-aged man with glioma.

The rearrangement joins TRBV19 to TRBJ1-5, with D unclear. V was pared by 5 bases and J by 1 base, with 9 bases between. CDR1 is LNHDA and CDR2 is SQIVND in the germline V gene (reference sequence). This CDR3 contains 14 residues. CDR3 loop: CASSLSQSNQPQHF. In DNA, the CDR3 is TGTGCCAGTAGTTTGTCGCAGAGCAATCAGCCCCAGCATTTT.

The rearrangement links TRBV2 to TRBJ2-2; D not resolved. This CDR3 comprises 14 residues. Germline CDR1 SNHLY, CDR2 FYNNEI. V lost 5 bases, J lost 1 base, and 8 bases lay in between. CDR3: CASSQELNTGELFF. Written as DNA, the CDR3 is TGTGCCAGCAGTCAGGAACTGAACACCGGGGAGCTGTTTTTT.

The chain uses TRBV28 and TRBJ2-7; D might be TRBD1 (6 bases). Germline loops: CDR1 MDHEN, CDR2 SYDVKM. This CDR3 has 12 amino acids. Trimming removed 7 bases at V and 3 bases at J, with 10 bases between. The DNA of the CDR3 is TGTGCCAGCACAGGGGTGATCTACGAGCAGTACTTC. Translating gives CASTGVIYEQYF.

This sequence joins TRBV6-1 and TRBJ1-2; D is undetermined. The CDR3 loop spans 15 amino acids. Germline lookup yields CDR1 MNHNS and CDR2 SASEGT. V was clipped by 1 base and J by 4 bases, with 13 bases between them. The DNA for the CDR3 is TGTGCCAGCAGTGAAGACCGGCATAAGGTCTATGGCTACACCTTC. Its protein product is CASSEDRHKVYGYTF.

This chain links TRBV28 with TRBJ2-7, with 7 bases aligning to TRBD1. V was clipped by 5 bases and J by 1 base; unmatched bases: 11. Germline V lookup: CDR1 MDHEN, CDR2 SYDVKM. CDR3 size: 16 residues. The CDR3 is CASSTGTATASYEQYV. The CDR3 bases are TGTGCCAGCAGTACCGGGACAGCTACAGCTTCCTACGAGCAGTACGTC.

Only a few counts were recorded for this clone. Written as DNA, the CDR3 is TGCGCCAGCAGCCAAGGGCCTACCGGGAGCACCATATATTTT. This encodes CASSQGPTGSTIYF. The chain employs TRBV4-1 and TRBJ1-3; D call uncertain. V lost 1 base and J 9 bases, leaving 13 bases between the germline ends. Germline CDR1 reads MGHRA; CDR2 reads YSYEKL. This CDR3 comprises 14 residues.

The chain links TRBV10-2 to TRBJ1-1; maybe TRBD1 (5 bases). The CDR3 runs to 13 residues. In germline, CDR1 is WSHSY, CDR2 SAAADI. V lost 7 bases, J lost 1 base, and 10 bases lay in between. The CDR3 nucleotides read TGCGCCAGCAACGGGACGGAGAACACTGAAGCTTTCTTT. It translates to CASNGTENTEAFF.

In its sample, this clone was seen once. The V and J genes are TRBV5-3 and TRBJ1-1; 7 bases align to TRBD1. TRBV5-3 has ORF status, its function being uncertain. V lost 4 bases to trimming and J lost 0 bases; unmatched junction nucleotides: 12. The CDR3 contains 17 residues. The CDR3 reads CARSTQTGPAMNTEAFF. The CDR3 DNA reads as TGTGCCAGAAGCACACAGACAGGGCCGGCCATGAACACTGAAGCTTTCTTT.

The chain recombines TRBV19 with TRBJ1-1, with 10 bases that match TRBD1. This CDR3 has 14 amino acids. Germline V CDR1 and CDR2: LNHDA, SQIVND (reference sequence). Germline trimming cut 3 bases from V and 7 bases from J; bases unmatched to any gene: 5. CDR3 coding DNA: TGTGCCAGTAGTATTGGACAGGGGGTGGGTGAAGCTTTCTTT. Translation gives CASSIGQGVGEAFF.

The rearrangement links TRBV4-3 to TRBJ2-6; D may be TRBD1 or TRBD2 (6 bases each). Looked up from germline, CDR1 is LGHNA and CDR2 is YSLEER. Trimming took 1 base from V and 3 from J, leaving 10 bases between them. The CDR3 length is 16 residues. Here the CDR3 reads CASSQAGGLGANVLTF. The CDR3 coding sequence is TGCGCCAGCAGCCAAGCTGGGGGGCTTGGGGCCAACGTCCTGACTTTC.

The genes are TRBV9 and TRBJ1-2; 7 positions match TRBD1. The junction had 5 bases not matched to a gene; V was cut back by 0 bases and J by 3 bases. CDR3 length: 15 residues. Germline V gene lookup returns CDR1 SGDLS and CDR2 YYNGEE. The CDR3 region is CASSVGQGLDYGYTF. DNA of the CDR3: TGTGCCAGCAGCGTAGGACAGGGACTTGACTATGGCTACACCTTC.

This chain links TRBV7-6 with TRBJ2-5; 10 positions match TRBD1. Trimming at V came to 8 bases and at J to 2 bases, leaving 11 bases not matched to a gene. The CDR3 is 16 residues long. Germline values: CDR1 SGHVS, CDR2 FNYEAQ. DNA of the CDR3: TGTGCCAGCCGAAACAGACGGGGACAGGGGCAAGAGACCCAGTACTTC. This translates into CASRNRRGQGQETQYF.

The J gene is TRBJ1-5, the V gene TRBV19, with D possibly being TRBD1 (5 bases). CDR1 and CDR2 from the germline V gene are LNHDA and SQIVND (reference sequence). The CDR3 runs 15 residues. The V end lost 7 bases, the J end lost 1 base, and 14 bases lay between the germline ends. In DNA, the CDR3 is TGTGCCAGTACCGGGACTGAAGGGAGCAATCAGCCCCAGCATTTT. It is translated as CASTGTEGSNQPQHF.

The chain employs TRBV7-2 and TRBJ2-1; 10 bases line up with TRBD2. The V and J ends lost 1 base and 0 bases, in that order; junction bases with no gene match: 3. This CDR3 contains 17 residues. CDR1 is SGHTA and CDR2 is FQGNSA in the germline V gene. The CDR3 here is CASSLDLAGVSYNEQFF. CDR3 nucleotide sequence: TGTGCCAGCAGCTTAGATCTAGCGGGAGTCTCCTACAATGAGCAGTTCTTC.

The chain recombines TRBV30 with TRBJ1-1; possible D gene TRBD1, 5 bases. Germline CDR1 GTSNPN, CDR2 SVGIG (reference sequence). The ends were cut back, 0 bases at V and 4 bases at J, with 9 bases in the middle. The CDR3 is made up of 13 amino acids. The CDR3 nucleotides are TGTGCCTGGAGTGTAACAGGAATCACTGAAGCTTTCTTT. Its translation: CAWSVTGITEAFF.

The rearrangement joins TRBV27 to TRBJ1-6; the D gene is possibly TRBD1 (5 bases). Germline-derived CDR1 and CDR2 are MNHEY and SMNVEV (reference sequence). CDR3 size: 14 residues. V lost 2 bases and J 9 bases, leaving 11 bases between the germline ends. DNA for the CDR3: TGTGCCAGCAGTTTAGAGAGGGGTGGTTCACCCCTCCACTTT. This translates into CASSLERGGSPLHF.

The chain joins TRBV7-6 to TRBJ2-2, with D perhaps given as TRBD1 or TRBD2 (5 bases each). Trimming cost V 3 bases and J 6 bases, with 14 bases left between them. The CDR3 extends over 15 amino acids. The V gene's germline CDR1 is SGHVS and CDR2 FNYEAQ. CDR3 region: CASSLRGAWSGELFF. As DNA, the CDR3 is TGTGCCAGCAGCTTGAGAGGGGCCTGGTCCGGGGAGCTGTTTTTT.

The chain is built from TRBV19 and TRBJ1-5, with no clear D. Trimming cost V 5 bases and J 0 bases, with 11 bases left between them. CDR1 is LNHDA and CDR2 is SQIVND in the germline V gene (reference sequence). The CDR3 contains 15 residues. CDR3 residues: CASSSTVNSNQPQHF. As DNA, the CDR3 is TGTGCCAGTAGTTCGACGGTGAATAGCAATCAGCCCCAGCATTTT.

The rearrangement links TRBV6-1 to TRBJ1-1; TRBD1 agrees at 7 bases. Germline CDR1 is MNHNS and CDR2 is SASEGT. Germline trimming cut 6 bases from V and 2 bases from J; bases unmatched to any gene: 6. The CDR3 extends over 14 amino acids. This CDR3 reads CASRAGGINTEAFF. CDR3 coding DNA: TGTGCCAGCAGGGCAGGGGGAATTAACACTGAAGCTTTCTTT.

The DNA for the CDR3 is TGTGCCAGCGGCGACCGGGGGACTAGCACAGATACGCAGTATTTT. This gives the protein CASGDRGTSTDTQYF. The genes are TRBV6-5 and TRBJ2-3, with D possibly matching TRBD2 (6 bases). The CDR3 spans 15 residues. With 8 bases removed from V and 0 bases from J, the gap between germline ends came to 15 bases. CDR1 and CDR2 from the germline V gene are MNHEY and SVGAGI.

This sequence joins TRBV5-4 and TRBJ2-1; TRBD1 or TRBD2 may be the D gene (5 bases each). V was shortened by 4 bases and J by 9 bases, with 20 bases between the two germline ends. The germline V gene has CDR1 SGHNT and CDR2 YYREEE (reference sequence). The CDR3 extends over 15 amino acids. CDR3: CASSLGTEDTREQFF. In DNA form, the CDR3 reads TGTGCCAGCAGCCTCGGGACGGAAGACACCCGTGAGCAGTTCTTC.